Sequencing of this T cell receptor (beta chain) was carried out in a study of blood T cell repertoires in COVID-19. Overall study context: Specimens from acute and convalescent COVID-19 originated in the United States, Italy and Spain.

This clone was seen repeatedly, ten times or more. Assay: immunoSEQ multiplex PCR; the TCRdb copy retains only in-frame clones and omits some. The data contain under 200,000 clones, 81% of them singletons. Sequenced input: PBMCs or T cells enriched from blood (not recorded which). The source is a woman aged 40 to 50 with acute COVID-19.

The CDR3 DNA reads TGTGCCAGCAGCCAAGACGGCATCGGGGGGACCCAGTACTTC. This encodes CASSQDGIGGTQYF. The V call is TRBV14, the J call TRBJ2-5, with D possibly TRBD2 on 6 matching bases. CDR1 is SGHDN, CDR2 FVKESK, per germline. Trimming shortened V by 0 bases and J by 7 bases, and 12 bases separated the two germline ends. The CDR3 spans 14 residues.